The 21 T cell receptor beta chains in this list originate from one sample, sequenced in a study of blood T cell repertoires in COVID-19. Clones were sequenced by immunoSEQ multiplex PCR, and TCRdb holds only the in-frame ones, with some missing. The table lists 200,000 to 250,000 clones, 75% to 90% of them singletons. Sequences were obtained from peripheral blood. These receptors all come from a woman under 40 who had recovered from COVID-19.

The chain is built from TRBV4-3 and TRBJ1-5, with D perhaps matching TRBD1 (5 bases). The germline V gene encodes CDR1 LGHNA and CDR2 YSLEER. CDR3 size: 16 residues. Trimming took 0 bases from V and 7 from J, leaving 16 bases between them. The CDR3 nucleotides are TGCGCCAGCAGCCAAGAGTACGGCAGGGTAGGACAGCCCCAGCATTTT. It specifies CASSQEYGRVGQPQHF.

Written as DNA, the CDR3 is TGCAGCGTTTTGCTGAGGGGGCGCGAGGCGGGTAACACTGAAGCTTTCTTT. It is translated as CSVLLRGREAGNTEAFF. V usage is TRBV29-1 and J usage is TRBJ1-1, with 7 bases fitting TRBD1. Looked up from germline, CDR1 is SQVTM and CDR2 is ANQGSEA. With V trimmed by 5 bases and J by 2 bases, 17 bases remained unmatched. This CDR3 contains 17 residues.

V is TRBV18 and J is TRBJ1-2; D is undetermined. The V gene lost 1 base and the J gene lost 7 bases, with 22 bases spanning the gap. Germline assignment: CDR1 KGHSH and CDR2 LQKENI. The CDR3 has 17 amino acids. CDR3 amino acids: CASSPLGEVGYRSGYTF. In DNA, the CDR3 is TGTGCCAGCTCACCACTTGGAGAGGTTGGGTACCGGTCTGGCTACACCTTC. The full variable domain, rest sourced from reference TRBV18 and TRBJ1-2, is NAGVMQNPRHLVRRRGQEARLRCSPMKGHSHVYWYRQLPEEGLKFMVYLQKENIIDESGMPKERFSAEFPKEGPSILRIQQVVRGDSAAYFCASSPLGEVGYRSGYTFGSGTRLTVV.

The chain combines TRBV10-2 with TRBJ2-7, with unresolved D. The CDR3 sequence is 14 residues long. Trimming removed 3 bases at V and 3 bases at J, with 12 bases between. The germline V gene encodes CDR1 WSHSY and CDR2 SAAADI. The CDR3, as DNA: TGCGCCAGCAGTGACCTCGCCCGGGTCTACGAGCAGTACTTC. It specifies CASSDLARVYEQYF.

In the case of this clone: Other DNA sequences in the sample encode the same CDR3. The gene calls are TRBV7-9 and TRBJ1-4; TRBD1 might be the D (5 bases). V dropped 2 bases and J dropped 4 bases, with 8 bases sitting between them. The CDR3 has 14 amino acids. The germline V gene encodes CDR1 SEHNR and CDR2 FQNEAQ (reference sequence). The CDR3 DNA reads as TGTGCCAGCAGCTTAAGCCAGGGTAATGAAAAACTGTTTTTT. Amino acids: CASSLSQGNEKLFF.

The chain has TRBV12-5 and TRBJ1-2, with 7 bases aligning to TRBD1. CDR3 length: 14 residues. V shed 5 bases, J shed 2 bases, and the junction held 5 bases outside the gene matches. Germline V gene lookup returns CDR1 LGHNT and CDR2 FRNRAP. The CDR3 DNA follows: TGTGCTAGTGGTATACGACAGGGAAACTATGGCTACACCTTC. It codes for CASGIRQGNYGYTF.

The rearrangement uses TRBV6-5 and TRBJ2-2; D unresolved. The CDR3 spans 12 residues. CDR1 is MNHEY, CDR2 SVGAGI, per germline. V shed 6 bases and J shed 6 bases, with 8 bases lying between them. CDR3 in DNA: TGTGCCAGCAGGCGGATGCCCGGGGAGCTGTTTTTT. This translates into CASRRMPGELFF.

In its sample, this clone was seen once. V gene TRBV5-1 combines with J gene TRBJ2-3; D might be TRBD1 (5 bases). The CDR3 spans 15 residues. From germline, CDR1 is SGHRS and CDR2 YFSETQ. The V and J ends lost 2 bases and 0 bases respectively, with 10 bases between them. The CDR3 sequence is CASSLQDPSTDTQYF. As DNA, the CDR3 is TGCGCCAGCAGCTTACAGGACCCAAGCACAGATACGCAGTATTTT.

V and J are TRBV6-5 and TRBJ2-4; TRBD2 is a possible D gene (6 bases). Germline-derived CDR1 and CDR2 are MNHEY and SVGAGI. Trimming left V 8 bases short and J 0 bases short, with 11 bases between. CDR3 length: 14 residues. CDR3 DNA: TGTGCCAGCCTTGGGGAGGTAGCCAAAAACATTCAGTACTTC. Amino acid sequence: CASLGEVAKNIQYF.

The CDR3 spells CAISESLVQGAHGYTF. The CDR3 DNA follows: TGTGCCATCAGTGAGTCGTTAGTTCAGGGGGCGCATGGCTACACCTTC. V is TRBV10-3 and J is TRBJ1-2; 8 bases agree with TRBD1. CDR3 size: 16 residues. V was pared by 0 bases and J by 6 bases, with 9 bases of the junction left unmatched. Germline loops: CDR1 ENHRY, CDR2 SYGVKD.

The chain links TRBV13 to TRBJ1-1; the D is unclear. V was shortened by 5 bases and J by 3 bases, with 10 bases between the two germline ends. Germline V gene data show CDR1 as PRHDT and CDR2 as FYEKMQ (reference sequence). The CDR3 runs to 13 residues. The CDR3 DNA sequence: TGTGCCAGCAGCCCTCGAGGGTACACTGAAGCTTTCTTT. This codes for CASSPRGYTEAFF.

The chain recombines TRBV4-3 with TRBJ1-4; D uncertain. Germline V lookup: CDR1 LGHNA, CDR2 YSLEER. V lost 0 bases, J lost 5 bases, and 10 bases lay in between. This CDR3 region has 15 residues. The CDR3 protein is CASSQDLRKNEKLFF. The CDR3 DNA is TGCGCCAGCAGCCAAGATCTCAGGAAAAATGAAAAACTGTTTTTT.

The chain employs TRBV2 and TRBJ1-1, with a weak D call TRBD1 (5 bases). From germline, CDR1 is SNHLY and CDR2 FYNNEI. Trimming removed 4 bases from V and 5 bases from J, with 11 bases in between. The CDR3 consists of 13 residues. The CDR3 nucleotides are TGTGCCAGCAGTGTGTTCCCAGGGACTGAAGCTTTCTTT. Translating gives CASSVFPGTEAFF.

The chain has TRBV5-1 and TRBJ1-4, with TRBD1 as a possible D gene (6 bases). The V end lost 5 bases, the J end lost 7 bases, and 15 bases lay between the germline ends. Germline values: CDR1 SGHRS, CDR2 YFSETQ. The CDR3 spans 14 residues. The CDR3 DNA is TGCGCCAGCAGATCCCAGGGGCTTGGTGAAAAACTGTTTTTT. Residues: CASRSQGLGEKLFF.

The V call is TRBV9, the J call TRBJ1-2; D perhaps matches TRBD1 (5 bases). Germline assignment: CDR1 SGDLS and CDR2 YYNGEE. The germline V and J ends were trimmed by 3 bases and 6 bases, with 21 bases remaining between them. CDR3 length equals 16 residues. The CDR3 DNA follows: TGTGCCAGCAGCGAGGGGATGGGGCCTGGGGATGATGGCTACACCTTC. Translating gives CASSEGMGPGDDGYTF.

This clone has only a few counts. The V call is TRBV2, the J call TRBJ2-3, with 9 bases lining up with TRBD2. V shed 5 bases and J 6 bases; nucleotides not matched to a gene: 9. The CDR3 length is 15 residues. The germline gives CDR1 SNHLY, CDR2 FYNNEI. CDR3 protein: CASSQRGALRDTQYF. The CDR3 coding sequence is TGTGCCAGCAGTCAGCGGGGGGCCTTAAGGGATACGCAGTATTTT.

This chain uses TRBV10-3 with TRBJ2-3; D might be TRBD2 (6 bases). The CDR3 consists of 15 residues. V was trimmed by 11 bases and J by 0 bases, leaving 18 bases between them. The germline gives CDR1 ENHRY, CDR2 SYGVKD. For the CDR3, the DNA is TGTGCCGTGGAGGGAACCCCCTTTAGCACAGATACGCAGTATTTT. It translates to CAVEGTPFSTDTQYF.

The V gene is TRBV5-6, the J gene TRBJ2-7, with D possibly being TRBD1 (6 bases). CDR3 length: 16 residues. Trimming pared 0 bases from V and 2 bases from J, leaving 15 bases between. CDR1 SGHDT and CDR2 YYEEEE come from the germline V gene. The CDR3, as DNA: TGTGCCAGCAGCTTGGACGGGACACGGGTTACCTACGAGCAGTACTTC. It codes for CASSLDGTRVTYEQYF.

V is TRBV7-7 and J is TRBJ2-2; perhaps TRBD1 as D (5 bases). V dropped 2 bases and J dropped 7 bases, with 5 bases sitting between them. Per germline, CDR1 SSHAT and CDR2 FNYEAQ (reference sequence). The CDR3 loop spans 12 amino acids. CDR3 coding DNA: TGTGCCAGCAGCTTAAGGGGCGGGGAGCTGTTTTTT. Translated, it gives CASSLRGGELFF.

The chain has TRBV18 and TRBJ2-1; 9 nucleotides align to TRBD2. In germline, CDR1 is KGHSH, CDR2 LQKENI. J gave up 14 bases and V 0 bases, and 20 bases lay outside the gene matches. CDR3 length equals 18 residues. CDR3 sequence (DNA): TGTGCCAGCTCACCACCGATTGGCAAATTGGAGGCTAGCGGGGTGAAGTTCTTC. As protein: CASSPPIGKLEASGVKFF.

The CDR3 protein is CASSLAGPHSYNSPLHF. CDR3 DNA: TGTGCCAGCAGCTTGGCAGGGCCACACTCCTATAATTCACCCCTCCACTTT. The genes are TRBV5-5 and TRBJ1-6, with D possibly matching TRBD1 (5 bases). V lost 0 bases and J lost 0, with 10 bases in between. The CDR3 runs 17 residues. Germline CDR1 SGHKS, CDR2 YYEKEE (reference sequence).